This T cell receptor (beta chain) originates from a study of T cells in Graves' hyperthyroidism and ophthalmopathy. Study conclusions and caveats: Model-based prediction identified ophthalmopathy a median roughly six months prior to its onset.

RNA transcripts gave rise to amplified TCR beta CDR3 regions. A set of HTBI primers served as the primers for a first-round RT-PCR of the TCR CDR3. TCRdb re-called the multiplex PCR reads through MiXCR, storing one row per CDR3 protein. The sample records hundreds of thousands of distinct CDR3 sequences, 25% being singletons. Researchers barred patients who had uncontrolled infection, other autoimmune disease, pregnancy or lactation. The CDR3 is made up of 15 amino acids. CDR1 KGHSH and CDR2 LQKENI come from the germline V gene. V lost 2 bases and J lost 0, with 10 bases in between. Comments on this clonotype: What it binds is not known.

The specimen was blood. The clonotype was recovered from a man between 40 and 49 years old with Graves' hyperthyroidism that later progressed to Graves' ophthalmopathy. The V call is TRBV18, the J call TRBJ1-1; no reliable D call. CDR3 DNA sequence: TGTGCCAGCTCACCAAGTCAAGAAGTGAACACTGAAGCTTTCTTT. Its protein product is CASSPSQEVNTEAFF.